This is a list of T cell receptor beta chains from one sample in a study of blood T cell repertoires in COVID-19. The assay was immunoSEQ multiplex PCR, and TCRdb's table has in-frame clones only and misses some. The sample consists of about 160,000 clones, approximately 84% of them appearing once. Sequenced input: peripheral blood. All receptors come from a woman aged 80 or older with acute or convalescent COVID-19. Both conserved end residues are part of each CDR3. The D gene is left open where the match is weak. A row's size may be missing; if present it is once, few, many or a size class.

v_gene	j_gene	abundance	len	d_gene	CDR3aa	CDR3nt
TRBV24-1	TRBJ2-2	.	16	TRBD1	CATSDPTGTGAGELFF	TGTGCCACCAGTGATCCGACTGGGACAGGGGCCGGGGAGCTGTTTTTT
TRBV12-5	TRBJ1-2	.	14	.	CASGPAGNINGYTF	TGTGCTAGTGGTCCGGCAGGGAATATAAATGGCTACACCTTC
TRBV9	TRBJ2-1	.	14	.	CASSKDYLYNEQFF	TGTGCCAGCAGCAAGGACTACCTGTACAATGAGCAGTTCTTC
TRBV3-1/TRBV3-2	TRBJ2-2	.	15	.	CASSQRDFGTGELFF	TGTGCCAGCAGCCAACGGGACTTCGGCACCGGGGAGCTGTTTTTT
TRBV5-1	TRBJ1-1	.	15	TRBD1	CASSSGQGARTEAFF	TGCGCCAGCAGCTCGGGACAGGGGGCGCGGACTGAAGCTTTCTTT
TRBV5-1	TRBJ2-7	.	15	TRBD1	CASSLEGTAMGEQYF	TGCGCCAGCAGCTTGGAGGGGACAGCGATGGGCGAGCAGTACTTC
TRBV18	TRBJ2-7	.	15	.	CASSPSRGSSYEQYF	TGTGCCAGCTCACCGTCCAGGGGCTCATCCTACGAGCAGTACTTC
TRBV21-1	TRBJ2-7	.	15	.	CASSKGLAEPYEQYF	TGTGCCAGCAGTAAGGGACTAGCGGAGCCCTACGAGCAGTACTTC
TRBV14	TRBJ2-1	.	15	TRBD2	CASSQGLAARDEQFF	TGTGCCAGCAGCCAGGGACTAGCGGCCCGGGATGAGCAGTTCTTC
TRBV6-2/TRBV6-3	TRBJ1-2	.	15	.	CASSEPDRRKAGYTF	TGTGCCAGCAGCGAACCTGATAGGCGGAAGGCTGGCTACACCTTC
TRBV6-2/TRBV6-3	TRBJ1-1	.	11	TRBD1	CASSRTGETFF	TGTGCCAGCAGTCGGACAGGGGAGACTTTCTTT
TRBV5-1	TRBJ2-1	.	15	TRBD1	CASSFTGGTYNEQFF	TGCGCCAGCAGCTTTACAGGGGGCACCTACAATGAGCAGTTCTTC
TRBV18	TRBJ2-7	.	12	.	CASSRSTYEQYF	TGTGCCAGCTCAAGGAGCACCTACGAGCAGTACTTC
TRBV5-1	TRBJ2-3	.	15	TRBD2	CASSMLAGASDTQYF	TGCGCCAGCAGCATGCTAGCGGGAGCCTCAGATACGCAGTATTTT
TRBV5-4	TRBJ2-2	.	17	TRBD1	CASSLSGQGTNTGELFF	TGTGCCAGCAGCTTATCGGGACAGGGAACGAACACCGGGGAGCTGTTTTTT
TRBV9	TRBJ2-7	once	15	TRBD1	CASSVNAVTRGEQYF	TGTGCCAGCAGCGTAAATGCAGTCACCAGGGGGGAGCAGTACTTC
TRBV12-3/TRBV12-4	TRBJ1-3	once	12	TRBD1	CASGLTLRDSYF	TGTGCCAGCGGGCTTACACTCCGGGACAGTTATTTT
TRBV6-5	TRBJ2-1	few	15	TRBD2	CASSYSSGRANEQFF	TGTGCCAGCAGTTACTCTAGCGGGAGGGCCAATGAGCAGTTCTTC
TRBV25-1	TRBJ1-2	.	14	.	CASTRSGTNYGYTF	TGTGCCAGCACCCGTAGCGGTACTAACTATGGCTACACCTTC
TRBV28	TRBJ2-1	.	15	.	CASSPPRVGSNEQFF	TGTGCCAGCAGTCCACCTAGGGTGGGGAGCAATGAGCAGTTCTTC
TRBV7-9	TRBJ1-1	few	16	TRBD1	CASSHDRGLSGTEAFF	TGTGCCAGCAGCCATGACAGGGGCCTTTCGGGCACTGAAGCTTTCTTT
TRBV4-1	TRBJ2-1	once	17	TRBD2	CASSQAVSGRAYGEQFF	TGCGCCAGCAGCCAAGCGGTCAGCGGGAGGGCCTATGGTGAGCAGTTCTTC
TRBV29-1	TRBJ2-3	.	13	TRBD2	CSASGAGGDTQYF	TGCAGCGCCTCAGGGGCGGGAGGTGATACGCAGTATTTT
TRBV5-1	TRBJ2-1	once	15	.	CASSFELGSYNEQFF	TGCGCCAGCAGCTTCGAACTAGGGTCTTACAATGAGCAGTTCTTC
TRBV2	TRBJ2-2	.	15	TRBD1	CASSENRGLTGELFF	TGTGCCAGCAGTGAAAACAGGGGGCTAACCGGGGAGCTGTTTTTT
TRBV2	TRBJ2-5	.	15	TRBD2	CASSEPFTGGETQYF	TGTGCCAGCAGTGAACCATTTACGGGGGGAGAGACCCAGTACTTC
TRBV19	TRBJ2-1	once	15	TRBD2	CASSIRLAAYNEQFF	TGTGCCAGTAGTATTCGGCTAGCGGCCTACAATGAGCAGTTCTTC
TRBV5-6	TRBJ2-1	.	13	.	CASSRSDYNEQFF	TGTGCCAGCAGCCGGAGCGACTACAATGAGCAGTTCTTC
TRBV10-3	TRBJ1-3	.	12	.	CAISESGNTIYF	TGTGCCATCAGTGAATCGGGAAACACCATATATTTT
TRBV6-5	TRBJ2-4	.	15	TRBD2	CASSYTGGAKNIQYF	TGTGCCAGCAGTTACACGGGAGGGGCCAAAAACATTCAGTACTTC
TRBV19	TRBJ2-1	once	16	TRBD1	CASSPIPGQGANEQFF	TGTGCCAGTAGTCCGATCCCGGGACAGGGGGCAAATGAGCAGTTCTTC
TRBV9	TRBJ2-3	.	16	.	CASSSNSGLQLGTQYF	TGTGCCAGCAGCTCAAATTCGGGATTGCAGCTAGGTACGCAGTATTTT
TRBV7-9	TRBJ2-7	.	14	TRBD2	CASSPWTSVYEQYF	TGTGCCAGCAGCCCGTGGACTAGCGTCTACGAGCAGTACTTC
TRBV6-5	TRBJ2-1	.	14	.	CASSPAGRRNEQFF	TGTGCCAGCAGCCCAGCGGGCCGTAGGAATGAGCAGTTCTTC
TRBV12-3/TRBV12-4	TRBJ2-1	.	12	TRBD2	CASSPRDYGGFF	TGTGCCAGCAGTCCCCGGGACTACGGGGGGTTCTTC
TRBV28	TRBJ2-7	.	15	TRBD1	CASSSQDRAVVEQYF	TGTGCCAGCAGTTCTCAGGACAGGGCGGTGGTCGAGCAGTACTTC
TRBV6-2/TRBV6-3	TRBJ2-3	.	16	TRBD1	CASSRGPITGADTQYF	TGTGCCAGCAGTCGGGGTCCGATTACAGGGGCAGATACGCAGTATTTT